This record covers a single T cell receptor (beta chain). The sample comes from a study of blood T cell repertoires in COVID-19. Study overall: The United States, Italy and Spain were the sources of the acute and convalescent COVID-19 samples. From T cells, B-cell-depleted T cells, or PBMCs came the material, which was cDNA or gDNA.

Original processing methods: Estimated nucleated cell counts came from reference gene primer amplification. TCRdb's table, derived via immunoSEQ multiplex PCR, lists solely in-frame clones and lacks some. V and J calls and clone size come straight from that table; D and trimming were deduced from the DNA. The sample lists 130,000 to 150,000 clones; about 87% were seen once. The CDR3 is 16 amino acids. CDR1 is SGDLS, CDR2 YYNGEE, per germline. Deletions cut 0 bases from V and 4 bases from J, with 13 bases between. This chain uses TRBV9 with TRBJ2-2, with D possibly matching TRBD2 (7 bases). Sequencing was carried out using peripheral blood. The TCR comes from a man aged 45-65 years who had recovered from COVID-19. CDR3 DNA sequence: TGTGCCAGCAGCGTAGAGGGGGGGCGCGGCACCGGGGAGCTGTTTTTT. It translates to CASSVEGGRGTGELFF.